This T cell receptor beta chain was sequenced in a study of cytomegalovirus exposure and HLA in healthy donors. The PCR contained 60 Vbeta and 13 Jbeta primers. Only in-frame clones appear in the TCRdb table, and some are missing; sequencing was by immunoSEQ multiplex PCR. Of roughly 150,000 clones in the sample, about 68% were seen once. With respect to this clone: Its antigen is undetermined.

V shed 7 bases and J shed 0 bases, with 13 bases lying between them. This CDR3 contains 14 residues. From germline, CDR1 is MNHNY and CDR2 SVGAGI (reference sequence). Findings and limits, study-wide: In presence/absence analyses, roughly uniform sequencing depth across donors was assumed.

The chain combines TRBV6-6 with TRBJ2-7, with no clear D. The sequenced material came from PBMCs. The sequence was obtained from a human donor in good health. The CDR3 spells CASNLVQSSYEQYF. In nucleotides, the CDR3 is TGTGCCAGCAACCTTGTACAGAGCTCCTACGAGCAGTACTTC.